The rows below give T cell receptor beta chains drawn from one sample of a study of identical twins. TCRdb redid the calling of the 5' RACE reads with MiXCR, one entry per CDR3 protein. The sample lists around 680,000 distinct CDR3 sequences, 8.6% occurring once. A further study also used this sample, focusing on yellow fever vaccine responses in identical twins.

Material for sequencing was PBMCs. All receptors come from a woman aged 18-29 years in good health. The CDR3 runs from the conserved cysteine through the conserved F or W. Fields, in order: V gene, J gene, CDR3 protein.

>TRBV15|TRBJ2-7
CATSRDPGQGGNEQYF
>TRBV5-1|TRBJ2-3
CASSLGAKTDTQYF
>TRBV5-1|TRBJ2-3
CASSLDGQLDSSTDTQYF
>TRBV5-4|TRBJ1-2
CATLRGGANYGYTF
>TRBV12-3/TRBV12-4|TRBJ2-2
CASSLQGHSGELFF
>TRBV21-1|TRBJ2-7
CASSKVSDYHSSGSTGEQYF
>TRBV9|TRBJ2-3
CASSTPPVPTQYF
>TRBV7-8|TRBJ1-6
CASSLEQGYSPLHF
>TRBV27|TRBJ2-1
CASSPSGLLPRASYNEQFF
>TRBV29-1|TRBJ2-3
CSVDTGNTDTQYF
>TRBV30|TRBJ1-5
CAWSGRGLYNQPQHF
>TRBV29-1|TRBJ2-5
CSGGGQQETQYF
>TRBV12-3/TRBV12-4|TRBJ2-3
CASTRASGGTRTDTQYF
>TRBV18|TRBJ1-5
CASSPGPQISNQPQHF
>TRBV25-1|TRBJ2-3
CASSPSTRTGTDTQYF
>TRBV6-5|TRBJ2-5
CASSYSGWGETQYF
>TRBV6-5|TRBJ2-1
CASSYSGTNHEQFF
>TRBV5-1|TRBJ2-7
CASSLGGLAGLYEQYF
>TRBV3-1|TRBJ2-3
CASSITSAADTQYF
>TRBV6-5|TRBJ1-2
CASSYQGSGGYTF
>TRBV27|TRBJ2-3
CASSPILAESTDTQYF